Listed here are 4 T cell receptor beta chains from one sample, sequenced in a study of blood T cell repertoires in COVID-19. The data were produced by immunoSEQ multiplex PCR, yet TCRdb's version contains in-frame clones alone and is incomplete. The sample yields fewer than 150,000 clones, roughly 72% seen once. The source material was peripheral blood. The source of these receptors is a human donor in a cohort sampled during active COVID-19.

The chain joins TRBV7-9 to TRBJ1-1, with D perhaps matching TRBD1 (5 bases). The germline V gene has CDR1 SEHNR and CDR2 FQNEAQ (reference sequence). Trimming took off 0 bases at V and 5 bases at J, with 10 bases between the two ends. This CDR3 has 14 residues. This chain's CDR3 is CASSLAREATEAFF. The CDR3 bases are TGTGCCAGCAGCTTAGCCAGGGAGGCGACTGAAGCTTTCTTT.

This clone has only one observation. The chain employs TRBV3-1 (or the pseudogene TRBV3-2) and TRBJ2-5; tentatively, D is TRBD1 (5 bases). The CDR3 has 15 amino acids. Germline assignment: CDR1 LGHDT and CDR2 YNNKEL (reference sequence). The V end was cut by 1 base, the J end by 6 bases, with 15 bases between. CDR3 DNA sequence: TGTGCCAGCAGCCAAGGAGGACAAGCTAGGAAGACCCAGTACTTC. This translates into CASSQGGQARKTQYF.

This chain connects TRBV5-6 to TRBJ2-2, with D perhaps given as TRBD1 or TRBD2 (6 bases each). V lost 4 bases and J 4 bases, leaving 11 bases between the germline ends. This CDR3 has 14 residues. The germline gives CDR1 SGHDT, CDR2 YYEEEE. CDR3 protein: CASSVEGVTGELFF. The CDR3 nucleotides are TGTGCCAGCAGCGTGGAGGGGGTCACCGGGGAGCTGTTTTTT.

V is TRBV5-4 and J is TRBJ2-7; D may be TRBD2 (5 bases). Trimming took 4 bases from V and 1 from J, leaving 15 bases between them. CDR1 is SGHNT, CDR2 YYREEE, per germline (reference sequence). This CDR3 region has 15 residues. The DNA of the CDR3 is TGTGCCAGCAGCCACAAACCCCGGGGTTCCTACGAGCAGTACTTC. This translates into CASSHKPRGSYEQYF.